The 10 T cell receptor beta chains given below trace back to one sample, sequenced in a study of blood T cell repertoires in COVID-19. Generated by immunoSEQ multiplex PCR, the TCRdb table keeps only in-frame clones and is missing some. The data hold about 390,000 clones, with more than 70% observed a single time. Sequencing was carried out using peripheral blood. The receptors derive from a woman aged 60 to 75 with COVID-19, enrolled during active disease.

This chain connects TRBV28 to TRBJ2-3; 10 nucleotides match TRBD2. The germline CDR1 and CDR2 sequences are MDHEN and SYDVKM. The CDR3 runs 15 residues. The trim removed 5 bases at V and 5 bases at J, leaving 7 bases unmatched. CDR3 DNA sequence: TGTGCCAGCAGTGCTGAGCGGGGGGGCATAGATACGCAGTATTTT. Amino acids: CASSAERGGIDTQYF. Together with reference TRBV28 and TRBJ2-3, the CDR3 gives the full variable domain: DVKVTQSSRYLVKRTGEKVFLECVQDMDHENMFWYRQDPGLGLRLIYFSYDVKMKEKGDIPEGYSVSREKKERFSLILESASTNQTSMYLCASSAERGGIDTQYFGPGTRLTVL.

The chain uses TRBV5-4 and TRBJ1-2; no definite D call. Trimming left V 0 bases short and J 8 bases short, with 14 bases between. Germline V gene sequence: CDR1 SGHNT, CDR2 YYREEE (reference sequence). This CDR3 spans 14 amino acids. Here the CDR3 reads CASSLDPASRGYTF. The CDR3 bases are TGTGCCAGCAGCTTGGACCCCGCTTCCAGGGGCTACACCTTC.

The genes are TRBV6-1 and TRBJ1-2, with TRBD1 as a possible D gene (5 bases). Trimming removed 0 bases from V and 5 bases from J, with 13 bases in between. Per the germline V gene, CDR1 is MNHNS and CDR2 is SASEGT. CDR3 size: 15 residues. The CDR3 coding sequence is TGTGCCAGCAGTGAAGCCCCAGGGAGGCAATATGGCTACACCTTC. Translating it yields CASSEAPGRQYGYTF.

Remarks on this clone: The identical CDR3 is also encoded by other nucleotide sequences in the sample. J is TRBJ1-4 and V is TRBV7-9; 7 bases are a match to TRBD1. The CDR3 consists of 14 residues. V shed 1 base and J 4 bases; nucleotides not matched to a gene: 0. CDR1 SEHNR and CDR2 FQNEAQ come from the germline V gene (reference sequence). Here the CDR3 DNA reads TGTGCCAGCAGCTTAGGACAGGGTAATGAAAAACTGTTTTTT. As protein: CASSLGQGNEKLFF.

This clone was seen only a few times. CDR3 DNA sequence: TGTGCCAGCAGCCAACGCCCAGCGGGGGTGGTCTACGAGCAGTACTTC. It encodes CASSQRPAGVVYEQYF. J is TRBJ2-7 and V is TRBV3-1 (or the pseudogene TRBV3-2); 8 bases fit TRBD2. Losses at the gene ends were 2 bases for V and 3 bases for J; bases not matched to a gene: 9. The germline V gene has CDR1 LGHDT and CDR2 YNNKEL (reference sequence). This CDR3 is 16 amino acids long.

The V and J genes are TRBV29-1 and TRBJ2-6; 8 bases fit TRBD2. This CDR3 comprises 15 residues. The ends lost 6 bases at V and 0 bases at J; junction bases unmatched: 4. From germline, CDR1 is SQVTM and CDR2 ANQGSEA. CDR3 protein: CSVAGERSGANVLTF. The CDR3 DNA reads as TGCAGCGTAGCGGGGGAACGCTCTGGGGCCAACGTCCTGACTTTC.

The chain links TRBV28 to TRBJ1-2; D call uncertain. Germline-derived CDR1 and CDR2 are MDHEN and SYDVKM. The length of the CDR3 is 14 residues. V lost 8 bases and J 0 bases, leaving 13 bases between the germline ends. CDR3 nucleotide sequence: TGTGCCAGCTCGGAGGCCTATACTAACTATGGCTACACCTTC. The encoded protein is CASSEAYTNYGYTF.

The chain combines TRBV2 with TRBJ2-7; the D is unclear. V gave up 4 bases and J gave up 3 bases, with 7 bases separating them. Germline loops: CDR1 SNHLY, CDR2 FYNNEI. The CDR3 spans 12 residues. CDR3 region: CASSVFVYEQYF. CDR3 sequence (DNA): TGTGCCAGCAGTGTTTTCGTCTACGAGCAGTACTTC.

The gene calls are TRBV6-5 and TRBJ1-5; tentatively, D is TRBD1 (5 bases). Between the trimmed V and J ends, which lost 4 bases and 4 bases, there was a span of 14 bases. CDR1 and CDR2 (germline): MNHEY, SVGAGI. This CDR3 is 15 amino acids long. The CDR3 sequence is CASSSIGQGNQPQHF. CDR3 bases: TGTGCCAGCAGTTCGATTGGGCAGGGAAATCAGCCCCAGCATTTT.

The V and J genes are TRBV4-1 and TRBJ1-1; TRBD1 agrees at 7 bases. Trimming at V came to 6 bases and at J to 0 bases, leaving 16 bases not matched to a gene. The CDR3 sequence is 18 residues long. The V gene's germline CDR1 is MGHRA and CDR2 YSYEKL. Here the CDR3 DNA reads TGCGCCAGCAGTCGAACTTATTACCAAGACAGGGTGAACACTGAAGCTTTCTTT. Protein: CASSRTYYQDRVNTEAFF.